Detailed here is one T cell receptor (beta chain). Its antigen is still unknown. Within one base of it there is no much larger clone, and no base qualities were kept. In total, approximately 700 healthy bone marrow donors made up the cohort. Cohort members were all nominally healthy when sampled, although unrecorded immune exposures were likely present. The donor was CMV seronegative and was included in the group of hundreds of seronegative cohort members. A peripheral blood sample was provided by each donor, and peripheral blood mononuclear cells were used for TCR beta sequencing. Genomic DNA was extracted from the blood cell samples with the Qiagen DNeasy Blood Extraction Kit. The source of the sample is a study of cytomegalovirus exposure and HLA in healthy donors (TCRdb year 2017). As for the study more broadly: In an earlier analysis of under 750 of the donors, around 300 Gb of sequence data and about 110 million unique TCR beta sequences from about 179 million T cells were reported. An early release that covered about 640 HLA-typed donors contained approximately 320 gigabases of sequencing data and around 85 million unique TCR sequences. Among the approximately 430 genotyped donors, about 83% belonged to the genetic ancestry cluster associated with self-reported Caucasian donors. The aim of the study was to test whether cataloging public T cell receptors could identify signatures of past pathogen exposure. The study profiled the T cell repertoires of 500 to 800 subjects by immunosequencing and related them to cytomegalovirus serostatus. A separate validation cohort of 100 to 150 different subjects was used in addition to the roughly 670-subject first cohort. To predict cytomegalovirus infection status, the study combined high-throughput TCR immunosequencing, statistical association of individual TCRs with disease status, and machine learning. To study patterns of TCR occurrence, a later analysis re-analyzed previously published TCR beta repertoires from 666 donors and added high-resolution HLA genotyping. Rather than using new phenotypic data, the later analysis identified candidate immune exposures from TCR beta sequences and from how often those sequences occurred across donors. To decide whether each TCR beta V gene segment behaved as functional or pseudogenic, an earlier analysis of some 580 of the donors relied on high-throughput TCR beta sequencing. Donor age, sex, ethnicity and CMV serostatus were collected together with the repertoire data. In a later genetic analysis, genome-wide SNP genotypes for about three fifths of the roughly 670 donors were used, and that subset was treated as a discovery cohort. Every discovery cohort repertoire had been produced on one sequencing platform. Class I and class II HLA loci were covered by the typing at four-digit resolution. Typing coverage varied by locus: about 620-630 donors for A, B, C, DRB1 and DQB1; roughly 500 for DQA1; more than 600 for DPA1; under 490 for DPB1. About 5 DR-DQ haplotypes were handled as single units for association and clustering, since linkage in the cohort was strong. Among 300 to 500 genotyped donors of the cohort, an average of about 240,000 unique TCR beta nucleotide sequences was sequenced per donor, of which approximately 19% were non-productive. The full study reports these points: The 87-base-pair reads could not distinguish some IMGT-functional V segments, including TRBV6-2 and TRBV6-3, so those segments were excluded. Because HLA typing was missing for some donors at each locus, association tests included only the typed subset. In a later analysis, 16,951 TCR beta sequences were associated with specific HLA alleles at a false discovery rate of 0.05. While some public TCRs were present in many individuals, most TCR sequences turned up only very rarely across donors. A further reported finding was that TCR beta sequences accurately predicted the HLA-A and HLA-B alleles for most subjects in the first cohort. The classifier was reported to diagnose cytomegalovirus status with high specificity and sensitivity in both the original cohort and the validation cohort. Linkage disequilibrium might explain the correlated functional status among segregating V segments, but an unknown experimental factor could not be ruled out. In a later analysis, the rate of TCR association differed among HLA loci, with DRB1 alleles having the most associated TCRs and HLA-C alleles having the fewest. Roughly uniform sequencing depth across donors was assumed in presence/absence analyses, although this assumption may not hold. The earlier analysis of a few hundred of the donors excluded approximately 17 rarely observed V segments, including chromosome 9 orphons, because counts were too low. Strong co-occurrence of HLA alleles, especially DR and DQ, made assigning TCR associations to individual alleles difficult. V-gene and J-gene trimming of TCR beta chains was associated with a missense DCLRE1C variant in a later genetic analysis, and the association was replicated in an independent cohort. In a later analysis, HLA-associated TCR beta chains were found to be more clonally expanded and to have lower generation probabilities than equally common non-associated chains. The authors suggested that the approach could potentially be generalized to other disease states and immunological phenotypes. In an earlier analysis of about 550 of the donors, most TCR beta V segments were observed in productive rearrangements about 87% or about 30% of the time, broadly matching IMGT annotations. The only immune exposure information available for the cohort was CMV serostatus. A later analysis found that most CMV-associated TCR beta chains appeared HLA-restricted, with HLA associations seemingly driven largely by CMV exposure. In the study, 150 to 200 TCR beta chains were listed as associated with cytomegalovirus. A cluster of highly shared sequence variants was judged likely to represent a technical artifact of the sequencing pipeline. A later analysis reported that several top co-occurrence clusters appeared linked to parvovirus B19, influenza, CMV and Epstein-Barr virus. In vitro tests confirmed that a few of the cytomegalovirus-associated TCR beta chains recognize cytomegalovirus antigens. A later genetic analysis reported fewer N-insertions in productive TCRs among donors in an Asian-associated ancestry cluster than the roughly 700-donor mean. Only TCR beta chains were sequenced in this cohort, and the absence of alpha or paired-chain data limited detectable features.

CDR3 length: 16 amino acids, cysteine to phenylalanine. Only CDR3 DNA remains: 48 bases, in frame from the first base. CDR1 MNHEY and CDR2 SVGAGI were looked up in the germline V gene. V drops 2 bases and J drops 1 base, leaving 14 bases in between. Library preparation employed the immunoSEQ multiplex PCR assay. For the multiplex PCR, a mixture combining 60 forward primers for TCR Vbeta segments and 13 reverse primers for TCR Jbeta segments was used. A multiplex PCR assay on genomic DNA amplified the CDR3 region of rearranged TCR beta genes. The Illumina HiSeq System was used to sequence the amplified TCR beta libraries as 87-base-pair reads. The source study handled its data this way. A later analysis counted around 72 million unique TCR beta chains across the 666 repertoires, and roughly 9.9 million of these chains were shared by at least two donors. A nearest-neighbor algorithm error-corrected the raw reads and collapsed the reads into unique sequences, merging closely related sequences to remove PCR and sequencing errors. Alignment of CDR3 sequences to IMGT reference sequences was used to assign V, D and J gene segments. Each retained sequence needed at least a six-nucleotide match to both a V gene segment and a J gene segment. A rearrangement counted as productive if the CDR3 had no stop codons and remained in frame with V and J, and every other rearrangement counted as non-productive. Following IMGT convention, CDR3 was defined as the stretch from the second conserved V-encoded cysteine up to the conserved J-encoded phenylalanine. Sequences without an unambiguous match to a single V gene segment were excluded from the earlier analysis of 587 of the donors. In an earlier analysis of several hundred of the donors, V segments were called functional above 56.7% productive rearrangements and were called segregating when the between-donor standard deviation exceeded 5%. To diagnose cytomegalovirus status from the catalog of TCR beta chain sequences, a statistical classification framework was built. In a later analysis, TCR nucleotide sequences were compared against IMGT/GENE-DB human TR gene sequences so that V and J genes could be assigned. In a later analysis, CDR3 sequences and most-parsimonious VDJ recombination scenarios were assigned using the TCRdist pipeline. A later analysis defined each TCR beta chain by its CDR3 amino acid sequence plus V-gene family, and excluded reads lacking a unique V-gene family. As a way to deal with suspected cross-contamination and a sequencing artifact, a later analysis dropped hundreds of nucleotide sequences that were highly shared and had low generation probability. In a later analysis, a clonal expansion index was calculated for each public chain from normalized within-repertoire ranks of inferred template counts. In a later analysis, generation probabilities were computed using a VDJ recombination model fitted to out-of-frame rearrangements, and the results were checked against IGoR. In a later analysis, hypergeometric tests were used to score TCR-TCR, TCR-HLA and TCR-CMV co-occurrence, with a repertoire-size bias correction applied to TCR pairs. A later analysis estimated false discovery rates by permuting HLA or CMV assignments 20 times. A later analysis grouped co-occurring TCRs with DBSCAN, adding TCRdist sequence similarity when clustering within HLA-allele-positive subsets. Repertoires with fewer than 30,000 or more than 120,000 public chains were left out of co-occurrence clustering, as were roughly five repertoires with anomalous nucleotide sharing. TCRdb stores this immuneACCESS table with in-frame sequences only. Part of the clones is absent; in the studies checked, under half of the shortfall reflects unresolved V genes, and no reason is known for the rest. Clonal size and the V and J genes are those of that table, whereas D and trimming came from the DNA. Across this sample there are fewer than 200,000 clones, with approximately 78% seen only once. The top ten clonotypes cover around 0.8% of the sample.

The specimen sequenced was PBMCs. The origin of this receptor is a woman aged 18 to 35 in good health and CMV-seronegative. The receptor chain draws on TRBV6-5 and TRBJ2-5; tentative D gene TRBD1, with 6 bases matching. In nucleotides, the sequence is TGTGCCAGCAGTTACGGGACACCTAGGGCCCAAGAGACCCAGTACTTC. Its amino acids are CASSYGTPRAQETQYF.